One TCR beta chain is described in this entry. These data originate in a study of blood T cell repertoires in COVID-19. Measured with immunoSEQ multiplex PCR; TCRdb has only the in-frame clones, and not every one. The sample has about 260,000 clones, more than 75% seen once. Germline V CDR1 and CDR2: SGDLS, YYNGEE. The CDR3 length is 13 residues. Trimming pared 0 bases from V and 6 bases from J, leaving 10 bases between. The sequence was obtained from a middle-aged woman who had recovered from COVID-19. Source material: peripheral blood. V gene TRBV9 combines with J gene TRBJ2-7; D possibly corresponds to TRBD1 (5 bases). CDR3 coding DNA: TGTGCCAGCAGCGTAGGCAGGGTAAGCGAGCAGTACTTC. As protein: CASSVGRVSEQYF.